These 22 T cell receptor beta chains were sequenced from one sample in a study of blood T cell repertoires in COVID-19. Only in-frame clones appear in the TCRdb table, and some are missing; sequencing was by immunoSEQ multiplex PCR. Among roughly 200,000 clones listed, more than 65% were seen once. Sample: peripheral blood. The receptors here all came from a man in his fifties with active or convalescent COVID-19.

This chain connects TRBV25-1 to TRBJ2-1; TRBD2 matches at 7 bases. This CDR3 comprises 16 residues. Looked up from germline, CDR1 is MGHDK and CDR2 is SYGVNS. J gave up 2 bases and V 3 bases, and 7 bases lay outside the gene matches. CDR3 sequence reads: CASSDLGSGTYNEQFF. CDR3 DNA: TGTGCCAGCAGTGATCTAGGGAGCGGGACCTACAATGAGCAGTTCTTC. The full variable domain, with the rest looked up from reference TRBV25-1 and TRBJ2-1, is EADIYQTPRYLVIGTGKKITLECSQTMGHDKMYWYQQDPGMELHLIHYSYGVNSTEKGDLSSESTVSRIRTEHFPLTLESARPSHTSQYLCASSDLGSGTYNEQFFGPGTRLTVL.

Notes on this clone: The identical CDR3 is also encoded by other nucleotide sequences in the sample. The chain carries TRBV15 and TRBJ1-1; D is unresolved. Trimming removed 0 bases from V and 1 base from J, with 9 bases in between. Germline lookup yields CDR1 LNHNV and CDR2 YYDKDF (reference sequence). The CDR3 extends over 15 amino acids. CDR3 residues: CATSRDRGRNTEAFF. CDR3 nucleotide sequence: TGTGCCACCAGCAGAGATCGAGGTCGGAACACTGAAGCTTTCTTT.

This clone was seen only once. The chain combines TRBV7-8 with TRBJ2-7; 9 bases agree with TRBD1. The CDR3 extends over 15 amino acids. CDR1 and CDR2 from the germline V gene are SGHVS and FQNEAQ. Trimming took 3 bases from V and 3 from J; bases not matched to a gene: 6. CDR3 sequence (DNA): TGTGCCAGCAGCTTTGATAGGGACAGGGTCTACGAGCAGTACTTC. It encodes CASSFDRDRVYEQYF. Full variable domain (outside the CDR3, taken from reference TRBV7-8 and TRBJ2-7): GAGVSQSPRYKVAKRGQDVALRCDPISGHVSLFWYQQALGQGPEFLTYFQNEAQLDKSGLPSDRFFAERPEGSVSTLKIQRTQQEDSAVYLCASSFDRDRVYEQYFGPGTRLTVT.

The CDR3 protein is CASGFEGGEQFF. In DNA form, the CDR3 reads TGTGCTAGTGGTTTTGAGGGAGGGGAGCAGTTCTTC. This chain connects TRBV12-5 to TRBJ2-1, with 7 bases matching TRBD2. Trimming took 3 bases from V and 10 from J; bases not matched to a gene: 3. CDR1 is LGHNT and CDR2 is FRNRAP in the germline V gene. This CDR3 comprises 12 residues.

The chain uses TRBV13 and TRBJ1-2; D ambiguous. This CDR3 has 15 amino acids. V was pared by 1 base and J by 2 bases, with 11 bases between. The germline V gene has CDR1 PRHDT and CDR2 FYEKMQ (reference sequence). As DNA, the CDR3 is TGTGCCAGCAGCTTAGCCAGGCCGTCAAACTATGGCTACACCTTC. This encodes CASSLARPSNYGYTF.

This clone was observed many times. The chain uses TRBV27 and TRBJ1-2, with 7 bases fitting TRBD1. This CDR3 has 15 residues. J lost 5 bases, V lost 6 bases, and 12 bases had no gene match. Germline V gene lookup returns CDR1 MNHEY and CDR2 SMNVEV (reference sequence). In DNA, the CDR3 is TGTGCCAGCAGGTCCTCTTTACAGGGGCGGTATGGCTACACCTTC. This encodes CASRSSLQGRYGYTF.

This sequence joins TRBV4-2 and TRBJ2-7, with 10 positions matching TRBD2. CDR1 is LGHNA, CDR2 YNFKEQ, per germline. The trim removed 4 bases at V and 6 bases at J, leaving 12 bases unmatched. The CDR3 loop spans 16 amino acids. The CDR3 DNA follows: TGTGCCAGCAGCCTAATAAGCGGGGGGGATGGTAGCGAGCAGTACTTC. Translated: CASSLISGGDGSEQYF.

CDR3 loop: CASSHPRTGGSSGANVLTF. CDR3 bases: TGCGCCAGCAGCCACCCCCGGACAGGGGGCAGCTCTGGGGCCAACGTCCTGACTTTC. The chain carries TRBV5-1 and TRBJ2-6; the match to TRBD1 covers 11 bases. Germline CDR1 reads SGHRS; CDR2 reads YFSETQ. V shed 4 bases and J 0 bases; nucleotides not matched to a gene: 9. The CDR3 is 19 residues long.

In this sample, this clone turned up a few times. The rearrangement links TRBV19 to TRBJ1-5; TRBD1 aligns across 8 bases. CDR1 is LNHDA, CDR2 SQIVND, per germline (reference sequence). This CDR3 has 15 residues. V was pared by 5 bases and J by 1 base, with 4 bases of the junction left unmatched. Here the CDR3 DNA reads TGTGCCAGTAGTCCGACAGGGGAAAGCAATCAGCCCCAGCATTTT. This codes for CASSPTGESNQPQHF.

The chain links TRBV19 to TRBJ2-1; the D is unclear. This CDR3 contains 15 residues. V lost 0 bases and J lost 4, with 10 bases in between. Looked up from germline, CDR1 is LNHDA and CDR2 is SQIVND (reference sequence). The CDR3 nucleotides are TGTGCCAGTAGTATAGACCCGAAACAGTACAATGAGCAGTTCTTC. Its protein is CASSIDPKQYNEQFF.

The chain uses TRBV18 and TRBJ2-7, with 12 positions matching TRBD1. CDR3 size: 16 residues. V lost 2 bases and J lost 5; bases outside the gene matches: 7. The germline V gene encodes CDR1 KGHSH and CDR2 LQKENI. CDR3 nucleotide sequence: TGTGCCAGCTCACCAACGGGGACAGGGGGCAGGAACGAGCAGTACTTC. This encodes CASSPTGTGGRNEQYF.

The rearrangement uses TRBV12-3 or TRBV12-4 and TRBJ2-1; 10 nucleotides line up with TRBD1. The CDR3 has 13 residues. V shed 7 bases, J shed 9 bases, and the junction held 6 bases outside the gene matches. CDR3 loop: CASTVTGGGEQFF. CDR3 nucleotides: TGTGCCAGCACCGTGACAGGGGGCGGTGAGCAGTTCTTC.

The CDR3, as DNA: TGTGCCACCAGTGATTCAGGCCCTGACTACAATGAGCAGTTCTTC. This codes for CATSDSGPDYNEQFF. The chain has TRBV24-1 and TRBJ2-1; D remains ambiguous. Germline values: CDR1 KGHDR, CDR2 SFDVKD. There are 15 residues in the CDR3. V was pared by 2 bases and J by 3 bases, with 10 bases between.

The rearrangement links TRBV19 to TRBJ2-5; 8 bases agree with TRBD1. V lost 5 bases, J lost 0 bases, and 5 bases stayed unmatched. Per germline, CDR1 LNHDA and CDR2 SQIVND (reference sequence). The CDR3 loop spans 15 amino acids. CDR3 loop: CASSLSDRDQETQYF. The CDR3 region has the DNA TGTGCCAGTAGTCTTTCGGACAGGGACCAAGAGACCCAGTACTTC.

CDR3 in DNA: TGCGCCAGCAGCCAAGATCCAGGGGCCTATGGCTACACCTTC. Translation gives CASSQDPGAYGYTF. This sequence joins TRBV4-3 and TRBJ1-2; a possible D gene is TRBD1 (6 bases). Germline CDR1 reads LGHNA; CDR2 reads YSLEER. The CDR3 runs 14 residues. V was cut by 0 bases and J by 4 bases, with 9 bases left in between.

The CDR3 loop is CAWSPGGAGGYTF. The DNA for the CDR3 is TGTGCCTGGAGTCCAGGGGGCGCAGGAGGCTACACCTTC. The chain is built from TRBV30 and TRBJ1-2; TRBD1 matches 8 bases. Germline-derived CDR1 and CDR2 are GTSNPN and SVGIG (reference sequence). J lost 8 bases, V lost 2 bases, and 7 bases had no gene match. The CDR3 consists of 13 residues.

The rearrangement joins TRBV5-1 to TRBJ2-1, with D possibly being TRBD1 (7 bases). Per the germline V gene, CDR1 is SGHRS and CDR2 is YFSETQ. The ends were cut back, 0 bases at V and 7 bases at J, with 14 bases in the middle. CDR3 length: 15 residues. The CDR3 sequence: CASSLEAGGTNEQFF. CDR3 nucleotide sequence: TGCGCCAGCAGCTTGGAGGCAGGGGGGACAAATGAGCAGTTCTTC.

This clone has more than one count but fewer than ten. The chain couples TRBV7-8 to TRBJ2-7; the D is unclear. CDR3 length: 12 residues. Germline loops: CDR1 SGHVS, CDR2 FQNEAQ. V lost 1 base and J lost 7, with 8 bases in between. CDR3 region: CASSLDHWEQYF. The CDR3 nucleotides are TGTGCCAGCAGCTTAGACCACTGGGAGCAGTACTTC.

The chain is built from TRBV5-6 and TRBJ2-5, with D maybe TRBD1 (5 bases). Per the germline V gene, CDR1 is SGHDT and CDR2 is YYEEEE. The CDR3 is 14 residues long. V was pared by 0 bases and J by 7 bases, with 13 bases between. CDR3 protein: CASSLAAGIGTQYF. The CDR3 coding sequence is TGTGCCAGCAGCTTGGCGGCAGGGATCGGGACCCAGTACTTC.

CDR3 nucleotides: TGTGCCAGCAGTTTCTCCGGGACAGGGGGGGAGTATGGCTACACCTTC. It codes for CASSFSGTGGEYGYTF. The J gene is TRBJ1-2, the V gene TRBV28; 11 bases are shared with TRBD1. Germline lookup yields CDR1 MDHEN and CDR2 SYDVKM. The CDR3 covers 16 residues. With V trimmed by 3 bases and J by 5 bases, 8 bases remained unmatched.

The chain links TRBV3-1 (or the pseudogene TRBV3-2) to TRBJ1-2; tentative D call: TRBD1 (6 bases). The CDR3 length is 15 residues. The V end lost 3 bases, the J end lost 5 bases, and 16 bases lay between the germline ends. From germline, CDR1 is LGHDT and CDR2 YNNKEL (reference sequence). CDR3 residues: CASSQAGGAGYGYTF. As DNA, the CDR3 is TGTGCCAGCAGCCAGGCGGGGGGCGCTGGGTATGGCTACACCTTC.

V gene TRBV6-4 combines with J gene TRBJ1-1, with 7 nucleotides matching TRBD1. This CDR3 contains 15 residues. Losses at the gene ends were 7 bases for V and 5 bases for J; bases not matched to a gene: 13. Germline CDR1 reads MRHNA; CDR2 reads SNTAGT. CDR3 region: CASIYQGGEWTEAFF. Here the CDR3 DNA reads TGTGCCAGCATTTATCAGGGGGGCGAGTGGACTGAAGCTTTCTTT.